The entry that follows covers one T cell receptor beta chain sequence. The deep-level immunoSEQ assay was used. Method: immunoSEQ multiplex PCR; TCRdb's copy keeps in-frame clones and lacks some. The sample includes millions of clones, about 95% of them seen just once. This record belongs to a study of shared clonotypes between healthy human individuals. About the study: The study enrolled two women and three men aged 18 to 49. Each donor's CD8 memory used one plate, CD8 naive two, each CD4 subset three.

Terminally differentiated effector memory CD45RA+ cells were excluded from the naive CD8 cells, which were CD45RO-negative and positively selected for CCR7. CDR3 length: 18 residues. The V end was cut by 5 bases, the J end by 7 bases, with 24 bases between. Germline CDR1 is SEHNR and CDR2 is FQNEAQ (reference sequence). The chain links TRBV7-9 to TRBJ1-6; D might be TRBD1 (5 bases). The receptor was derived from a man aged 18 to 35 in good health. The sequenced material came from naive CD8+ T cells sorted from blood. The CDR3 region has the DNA TGTGCCAGCAGCACCTCTGCAGGGAAAAGGTTGTCGAATTCACCCCTCCACTTT. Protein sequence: CASSTSAGKRLSNSPLHF. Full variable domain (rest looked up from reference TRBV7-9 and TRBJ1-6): DTGVSQNPRHKITKRGQNVTFRCDPISEHNRLYWYRQTLGQGPEFLTYFQNEAQLEKSRLLSDRFSAERPKGSFSTLEIQRTEQGDSAMYLCASSTSAGKRLSNSPLHFGNGTRLTVT.